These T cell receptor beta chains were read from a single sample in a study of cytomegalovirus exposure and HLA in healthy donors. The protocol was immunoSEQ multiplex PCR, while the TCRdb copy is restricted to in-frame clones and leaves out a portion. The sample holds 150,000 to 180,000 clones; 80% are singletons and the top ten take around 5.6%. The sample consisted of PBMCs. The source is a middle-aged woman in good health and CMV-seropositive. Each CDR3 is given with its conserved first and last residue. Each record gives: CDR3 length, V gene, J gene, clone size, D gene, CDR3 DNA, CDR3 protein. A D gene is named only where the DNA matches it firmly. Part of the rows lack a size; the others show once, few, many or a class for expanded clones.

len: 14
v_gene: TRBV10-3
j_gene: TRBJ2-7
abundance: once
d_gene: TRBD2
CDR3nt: TGTGCCATCAGTGTTAGCGGGAGCGGAGACGAGCAGTACTTC
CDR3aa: CAISVSGSGDEQYF

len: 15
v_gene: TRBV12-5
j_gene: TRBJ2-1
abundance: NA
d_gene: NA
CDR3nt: TGTGCTAGTGGTTTGAGGGTCGGGGGATACAATGAGCAGTTCTTC
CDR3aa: CASGLRVGGYNEQFF

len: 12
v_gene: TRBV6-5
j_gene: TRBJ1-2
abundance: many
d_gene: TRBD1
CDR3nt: TGTGCCAGCAGCCGACAGGGGTATGGCTACACCTTC
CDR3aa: CASSRQGYGYTF

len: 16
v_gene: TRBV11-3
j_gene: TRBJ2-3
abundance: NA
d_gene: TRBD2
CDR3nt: TGTGCCAGCAGCCCGTTTCGGGGGAGGGCCCCAGATACGCAGTATTTT
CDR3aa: CASSPFRGRAPDTQYF

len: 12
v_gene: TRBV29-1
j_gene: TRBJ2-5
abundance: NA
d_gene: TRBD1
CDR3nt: TGCAGCGCGGACGGACAGGTCGAAACCCAGTACTTC
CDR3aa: CSADGQVETQYF

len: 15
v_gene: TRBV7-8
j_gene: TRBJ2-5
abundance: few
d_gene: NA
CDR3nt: TGTGCCAGCAGCTTAGCAGGCGGGTTCCAAGAGACCCAGTACTTC
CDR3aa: CASSLAGGFQETQYF

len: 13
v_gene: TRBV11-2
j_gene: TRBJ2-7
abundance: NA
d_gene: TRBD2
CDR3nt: TGTGCCAGCAGCGAAAGAACGGGGGGAGAGCAGTACTTC
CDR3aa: CASSERTGGEQYF

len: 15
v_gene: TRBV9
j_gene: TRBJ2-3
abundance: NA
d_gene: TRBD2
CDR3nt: TGTGCCAGCAGCGGAGCGGGAGCTCCCACAGATACGCAGTATTTT
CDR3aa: CASSGAGAPTDTQYF

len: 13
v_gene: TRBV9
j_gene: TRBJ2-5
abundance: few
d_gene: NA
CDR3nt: TGTGCCAGCAGCGTAGGCTGGGGCGAGACCCAGTACTTC
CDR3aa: CASSVGWGETQYF

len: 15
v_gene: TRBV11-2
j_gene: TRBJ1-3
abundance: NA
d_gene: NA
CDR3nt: TGTGCCAGCAGCCGGGGGGAGGTCTCTGGAAACACCATATATTTT
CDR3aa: CASSRGEVSGNTIYF

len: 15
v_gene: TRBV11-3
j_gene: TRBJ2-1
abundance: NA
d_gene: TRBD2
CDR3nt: TGTGCTAGCAGCCAGACTAGCGGGAGGGCCCGTGAGCAGTTCTTC
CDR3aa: CASSQTSGRAREQFF

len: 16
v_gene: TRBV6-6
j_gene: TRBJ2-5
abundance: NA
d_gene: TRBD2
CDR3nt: TGTGCCAGCAGTTACTATGGTAGCGGGAATGGGGAGACCCAGTACTTC
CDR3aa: CASSYYGSGNGETQYF

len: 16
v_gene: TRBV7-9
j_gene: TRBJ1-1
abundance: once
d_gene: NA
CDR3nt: TGTGCCAGCAGCTTAGCGCGAGGGGGGGCTAGCACTGAAGCTTTCTTT
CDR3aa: CASSLARGGASTEAFF

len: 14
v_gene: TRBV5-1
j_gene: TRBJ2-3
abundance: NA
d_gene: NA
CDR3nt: TGCGCCAGCAGCGGAGCCCTAAGAGGAGATACGCAGTATTTT
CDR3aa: CASSGALRGDTQYF

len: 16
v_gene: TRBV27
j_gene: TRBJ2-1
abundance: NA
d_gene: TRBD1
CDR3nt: TGTGCCAGCAGTTTACTTACCGGGACAGGGGACAATGAGCAGTTCTTC
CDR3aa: CASSLLTGTGDNEQFF

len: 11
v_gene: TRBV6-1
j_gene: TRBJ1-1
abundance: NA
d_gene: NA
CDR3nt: TGTGCCAGCAGTGCCGACACTGAAGCTTTCTTT
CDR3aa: CASSADTEAFF

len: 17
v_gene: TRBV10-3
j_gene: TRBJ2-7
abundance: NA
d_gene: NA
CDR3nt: TGTGCCATCAGTGAGTCTGGGGCGGGGACGGGGCCTCGGGAGCAGTACTTC
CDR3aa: CAISESGAGTGPREQYF

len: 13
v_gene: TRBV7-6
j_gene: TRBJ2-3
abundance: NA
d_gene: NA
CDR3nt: TGTGCCAGCAGCTTAGGACTAACAGATACGCAGTATTTT
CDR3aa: CASSLGLTDTQYF

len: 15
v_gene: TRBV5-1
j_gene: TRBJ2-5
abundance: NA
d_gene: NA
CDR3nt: TGCGCCAGCAGCTTGGGACTAGAGACGGTGGGGACCCAGTACTTC
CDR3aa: CASSLGLETVGTQYF

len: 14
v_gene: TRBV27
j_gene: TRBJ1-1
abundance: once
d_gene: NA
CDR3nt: TGTGCCAGCAGAGTGGTCGGTGGGAACACTGAAGCTTTCTTT
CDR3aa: CASRVVGGNTEAFF

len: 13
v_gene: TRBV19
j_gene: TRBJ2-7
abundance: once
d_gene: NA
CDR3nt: TGTGCCAGTAGCGGACTCCTCGCGGGCGAGCAGTACTTC
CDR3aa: CASSGLLAGEQYF

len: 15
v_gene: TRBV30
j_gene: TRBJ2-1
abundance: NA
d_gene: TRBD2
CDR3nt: TGTGCCTGGAGTCCACTAGCGGGAGTGTACAATGAGCAGTTCTTC
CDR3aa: CAWSPLAGVYNEQFF

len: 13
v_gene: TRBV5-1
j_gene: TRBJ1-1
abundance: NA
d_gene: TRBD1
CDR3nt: TGCGCCAGCAGTGACAGGGCGAACACTGAAGCTTTCTTT
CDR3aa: CASSDRANTEAFF

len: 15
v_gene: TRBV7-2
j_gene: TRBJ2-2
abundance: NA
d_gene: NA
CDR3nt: TGTGCCAGCAGCTCGCGGAGCCAGGGGACCGGGGAGCTGTTTTTT
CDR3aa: CASSSRSQGTGELFF

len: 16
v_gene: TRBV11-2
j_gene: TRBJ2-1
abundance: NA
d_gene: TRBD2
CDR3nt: TGTGCCAGCAGCATGACTAGCGGGAGTGTCCTGAATGAGCAGTTCTTC
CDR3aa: CASSMTSGSVLNEQFF

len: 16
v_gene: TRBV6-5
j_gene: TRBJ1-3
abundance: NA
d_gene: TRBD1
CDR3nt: TGTGCCAGCAGTTCAAACAGGGGTCGAGCAGGAAACACCATATATTTT
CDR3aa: CASSSNRGRAGNTIYF

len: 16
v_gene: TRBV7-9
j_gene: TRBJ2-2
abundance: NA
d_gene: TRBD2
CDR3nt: TGTGCCAGCAACCTTGTGGGCGGGAGCTACACCGGGGAGCTGTTTTTT
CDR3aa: CASNLVGGSYTGELFF

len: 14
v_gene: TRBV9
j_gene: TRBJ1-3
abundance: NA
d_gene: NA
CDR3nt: TGTGCCAGCAGCGTAATGGACAGTGGAAACACCATATATTTT
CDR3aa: CASSVMDSGNTIYF

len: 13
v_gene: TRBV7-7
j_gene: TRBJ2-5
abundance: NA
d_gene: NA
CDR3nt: TGTGCTAGCAGCTCCGGACAGCGGGAGACCCAGTACTTC
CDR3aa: CASSSGQRETQYF

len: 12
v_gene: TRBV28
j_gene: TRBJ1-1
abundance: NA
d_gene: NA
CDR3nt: TGTGCCAGCAGTCTTGGGGCGGGGCCACTCTTCTTT
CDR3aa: CASSLGAGPLFF

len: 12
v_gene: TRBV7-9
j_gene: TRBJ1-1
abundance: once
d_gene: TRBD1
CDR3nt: TGTGCCAGCAGCTCCCGGACAGGAGAAGCTTTCTTT
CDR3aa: CASSSRTGEAFF

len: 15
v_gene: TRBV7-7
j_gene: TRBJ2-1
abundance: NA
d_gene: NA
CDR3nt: TGTGCCAGCAGCTTCCGCCCGACAGAATACAATGAGCAGTTCTTC
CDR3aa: CASSFRPTEYNEQFF

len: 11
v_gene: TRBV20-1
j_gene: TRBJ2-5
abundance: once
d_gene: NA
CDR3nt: TGCAGTGCGGGAGTGGGAGAGACCCAGTACTTC
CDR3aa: CSAGVGETQYF

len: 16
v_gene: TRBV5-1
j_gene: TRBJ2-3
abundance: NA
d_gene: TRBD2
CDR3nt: TGCGCCAGCAGCATAGAAGCGGGAGGGAGGGCAGATACGCAGTATTTT
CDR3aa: CASSIEAGGRADTQYF

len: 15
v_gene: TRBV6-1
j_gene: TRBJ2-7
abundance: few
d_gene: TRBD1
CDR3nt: TGTGCCAGCAGGGAAAAAAGACAGGGGTACTACGAGCAGTACTTC
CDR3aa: CASREKRQGYYEQYF